The 14 T cell receptor beta chains reported below all come from one sample, sequenced in a study of blood T cell repertoires in COVID-19 (dated by TCRdb to about 2020). Preparation of the library involved the immunoSEQ multiplex PCR assay. The clones in this table, taken by TCRdb from immuneACCESS, are in-frame only. Not every clone is retained; where verified, under half of the shortfall comes from an unresolved V gene, and the cause of the rest is unknown. A total of 150,000 to 200,000 clones appear in this sample, about 90% of them only once. The ten biggest clones cover 20% to 25% of the sample. Sequenced: peripheral blood. The receptor set was obtained from a man in his sixties with active or convalescent COVID-19.

This sequence joins TRBV9 and TRBJ2-3; 12 bases map to TRBD1. V was pared by 7 bases and J by 4 bases, with 4 bases of the junction left unmatched. The V gene's germline CDR1 is SGDLS and CDR2 YYNGEE. The CDR3 covers 14 residues. This CDR3 is CASGTGGAADTQYF. The CDR3 region has the DNA TGTGCCAGCGGGACAGGGGGCGCGGCAGATACGCAGTATTTT.

The chain employs TRBV5-1 and TRBJ2-5; possible D gene TRBD2, 5 bases. The length of the CDR3 is 14 residues. CDR1 is SGHRS and CDR2 is YFSETQ in the germline V gene. The V gene lost 4 bases and the J gene lost 1 base, with 11 bases spanning the gap. CDR3 loop: CASSGGRFQETQYF. CDR3 DNA: TGCGCCAGCAGCGGAGGACGGTTCCAAGAGACCCAGTACTTC.

The chain links TRBV15 to TRBJ2-3; weak D call: TRBD2 (6 bases). V lost 3 bases to trimming and J lost 8 bases, with 18 bases between them. The length of the CDR3 is 15 residues. The germline V gene has CDR1 LNHNV and CDR2 YYDKDF (reference sequence). CDR3 sequence reads: CATSSIAAASSTQYF. DNA for the CDR3: TGTGCCACCAGCAGTATAGCGGCCGCCTCCAGTACGCAGTATTTT.

This clone was detected only once. The chain combines TRBV5-4 with TRBJ2-3, with a weak D call TRBD2 (9 bases). Trimming stripped 2 bases from V and 3 bases from J, with 22 bases between. Germline V lookup: CDR1 SGHNT, CDR2 YYREEE (reference sequence). This CDR3 contains 18 residues. The CDR3 sequence is CASSFPAGGAGGTDTQYF. CDR3 DNA: TGTGCCAGCAGCTTCCCTGCAGGGGGCGCGGGAGGGACAGATACGCAGTATTTT.

The V call is TRBV5-4, the J call TRBJ1-4; D gene uncertain. Per the germline V gene, CDR1 is SGHNT and CDR2 is YYREEE (reference sequence). Trimming left V 0 bases short and J 2 bases short, with 5 bases between. CDR3 length equals 14 residues. As DNA, the CDR3 is TGTGCCAGCAGCTTGGCTGGCACTAATGAAAAACTGTTTTTT. It specifies CASSLAGTNEKLFF.

CDR3 sequence reads: CASSDTANYGYTF. Here the CDR3 DNA reads TGTGCCAGCAGTGATACAGCAAACTATGGCTACACCTTC. The rearrangement joins TRBV2 to TRBJ1-2, with D unclear. The CDR3 totals 13 residues. V shed 3 bases and J shed 2 bases, with 7 bases lying between them. Per germline, CDR1 SNHLY and CDR2 FYNNEI.

The chain uses TRBV5-1 and TRBJ2-2, with TRBD1 identical over 8 bases. With V trimmed by 4 bases and J by 3 bases, 5 bases remained unmatched. Germline CDR1 and CDR2: SGHRS and YFSETQ. The CDR3 contains 15 residues. The DNA for the CDR3 is TGCGCCAGCAGCCCCCAGACAGGGGACACCGGGGAGCTGTTTTTT. Translation gives CASSPQTGDTGELFF.

CDR3 in amino acids: CATREPSTDTQYF. CDR3 nucleotide sequence: TGTGCCACTCGAGAGCCTTCCACAGATACGCAGTATTTT. The chain couples TRBV19 to TRBJ2-3; D is uncertain. CDR1 and CDR2 from the germline V gene are LNHDA and SQIVND (reference sequence). V was cut by 10 bases and J by 2 bases, with 13 bases left in between. The CDR3 totals 13 residues.

The CDR3 region has the DNA TGCAGCGTTACCCAATCCAGTCACGAGCAGTACTTC. Its translation is CSVTQSSHEQYF. The rearrangement uses TRBV29-1 and TRBJ2-7; D remains ambiguous. There are 12 residues in the CDR3. Deletions cut 5 bases from V and 5 bases from J, with 13 bases between. CDR1 SQVTM and CDR2 ANQGSEA come from the germline V gene.

V gene TRBV4-2 combines with J gene TRBJ1-2, with D unresolved. The ends were cut back, 0 bases at V and 5 bases at J, with 4 bases in the middle. Germline CDR1 LGHNA, CDR2 YNFKEQ. The CDR3 has 12 residues. CDR3 coding DNA: TGTGCCAGCAGCCAAGAACAGTATGGCTACACCTTC. This translates into CASSQEQYGYTF.

This clone was counted once. This sequence may be a read error, since a much larger clone differs from it by one base. The chain employs TRBV12-3 or TRBV12-4 and TRBJ2-7; 8 nucleotides match TRBD1. V gave up 6 bases and J gave up 1 base; unmatched junction bases: 2. The CDR3 is made up of 13 amino acids. This CDR3 is CASSRTGSYEQYF. CDR3 DNA: TGTGCCAGCAGCCGGACAGGGTCCTACGAGCAGTACTTC.

J is TRBJ1-1 and V is TRBV5-1; D might be TRBD1 (5 bases). V was clipped by 0 bases and J by 1 base, with 16 bases between them. Germline CDR1 and CDR2: SGHRS and YFSETQ. The CDR3 runs to 17 residues. The CDR3 region is CASSLGPSGGGNTEAFF. The CDR3 region has the DNA TGCGCCAGCAGCTTGGGGCCGTCGGGCGGGGGGAACACTGAAGCTTTCTTT.

CDR3 sequence reads: CASSEWGGTYEQYF. In nucleotides, the CDR3 is TGTGCCAGTAGTGAGTGGGGAGGTACCTACGAGCAGTACTTC. J is TRBJ2-7 and V is TRBV19, with D possibly TRBD2 on 6 matching bases. Trimming took 5 bases from V and 2 from J, leaving 13 bases between them. CDR1 is LNHDA and CDR2 is SQIVND in the germline V gene (reference sequence). The CDR3 sequence is 14 residues long.

The gene calls are TRBV5-5 and TRBJ2-5, with a weak D call TRBD2 (5 bases). The CDR3 sequence is 14 residues long. Per germline, CDR1 SGHKS and CDR2 YYEKEE (reference sequence). Trimming pared 2 bases from V and 3 bases from J, leaving 11 bases between. This CDR3 is CASSFRGREETQYF. The DNA for the CDR3 is TGTGCCAGCAGCTTTAGAGGGCGGGAAGAGACCCAGTACTTC.